This T cell receptor beta chain stems from a study of shared clonotypes between healthy human individuals. Study results and caveats: It was observed that approximately 5% of naive CD4 clonotypes were shared across several donors. An effect of sequencing depth on clonotype sharing among donors was expected.

Looked up from germline, CDR1 is WNHNN and CDR2 is SYGVQD (reference sequence). CDR3 size: 14 residues. Trimming left V 3 bases short and J 0 bases short, with 8 bases between. This clone came up many times. Its antigen is currently unknown. Deep-level settings were used for running the assay. Libraries were prepared by immunoSEQ multiplex PCR; TCRdb keeps only in-frame clonotypes and omits some of them. The sample gives about 110,000 clones, roughly 70% of which show up once; about 24% is in the top ten. The sample was memory CD8+ T cells sorted from blood. Described subset: CD45RO+ cells pooled with CCR7-negative TemRA cells. The origin of this receptor is a woman in her 30s in good health. This sequence joins TRBV10-1 and TRBJ2-5; tentative D call: TRBD2 (5 bases). This CDR3 is CASSEVRDQETQYF. CDR3 nucleotide sequence: TGCGCCAGCAGTGAAGTGCGGGACCAAGAGACCCAGTACTTC.